Below, 10 T cell receptor beta chains from the same sample are listed, as sequenced in a study of blood T cell repertoires in COVID-19. Only in-frame clones appear in the TCRdb table, and some are missing; sequencing was by immunoSEQ multiplex PCR. The sample yields about 250,000 clones, approximately 85% seen once. The sample consisted of peripheral blood. These receptors were taken from a middle-aged man with active or convalescent COVID-19.

The chain employs TRBV11-2 and TRBJ2-7; 12 bases fit TRBD2. The CDR3 is 15 amino acids. The junction had 1 base not matched to a gene; V was cut back by 1 base and J by 3 bases. Germline V gene lookup returns CDR1 SGHAT and CDR2 FQNNGV. The CDR3 loop reads CASSLGLAGVYEQYF. The CDR3 DNA follows: TGTGCCAGCAGCTTAGGACTAGCGGGAGTCTACGAGCAGTACTTC.

J is TRBJ2-2 and V is TRBV19, with D possibly matching TRBD2 (6 bases). Germline V gene lookup returns CDR1 LNHDA and CDR2 SQIVND (reference sequence). The CDR3 contains 14 residues. Trimming took off 1 base at V and 8 bases at J, with 11 bases between the two ends. The CDR3 loop reads CASSIAGEFGELFF. The CDR3 bases are TGTGCCAGTAGTATAGCGGGAGAGTTTGGGGAGCTGTTTTTT.

This clone was observed a single time. The genes are TRBV18 and TRBJ2-5, with TRBD2 matching 9 bases. The CDR3 covers 16 residues. Looked up from germline, CDR1 is KGHSH and CDR2 is LQKENI. J lost 3 bases, V lost 2 bases, and 7 bases had no gene match. In DNA, the CDR3 is TGTGCCAGCTCACCAATCAGCGGGAGGACCGAAGAGACCCAGTACTTC. As protein: CASSPISGRTEETQYF.

The chain has TRBV6-5 and TRBJ2-7; 7 bases are shared with TRBD2. Per germline, CDR1 MNHEY and CDR2 SVGAGI. CDR3 length: 15 residues. With V trimmed by 6 bases and J by 4 bases, 12 bases remained unmatched. The CDR3 reads CASRTAGPTSYEQYF. As DNA, the CDR3 is TGTGCCAGCAGGACAGCGGGGCCAACAAGTTACGAGCAGTACTTC.

This CDR3 reads CSVRVDTQYF. The CDR3 DNA is TGCAGCGTTAGAGTAGATACGCAGTATTTT. The chain links TRBV29-1 to TRBJ2-3; the D is unclear. This CDR3 has 10 amino acids. The V and J ends lost 5 bases and 5 bases respectively, with 5 bases between them. CDR1 and CDR2 (germline): SQVTM, ANQGSEA.

The V and J genes are TRBV4-1 and TRBJ2-7; 7 bases are a match to TRBD2. The CDR3 is 15 amino acids. J gave up 7 bases and V 0 bases, and 9 bases lay outside the gene matches. In germline, CDR1 is MGHRA, CDR2 YSYEKL. The CDR3 loop is CASSQEGTTSWEQYF. CDR3 nucleotide sequence: TGCGCCAGCAGCCAAGAAGGGACTACGAGTTGGGAGCAGTACTTC.

This clone was counted a single time. The chain uses TRBV6-5 and TRBJ1-3; 7 bases are shared with TRBD1. Trimming at V came to 2 bases and at J to 8 bases, leaving 12 bases not matched to a gene. The CDR3 extends over 16 amino acids. Germline lookup yields CDR1 MNHEY and CDR2 SVGAGI. The CDR3 DNA is TGTGCCAGCAGTTACGATGGGACAGAAGGACGAGACACCATATATTTT. Translated: CASSYDGTEGRDTIYF.

This rearrangement joins TRBV4-2 to TRBJ1-3; 8 bases fit TRBD1. This CDR3 is built from 16 residues. Per the germline V gene, CDR1 is LGHNA and CDR2 is YNFKEQ. The V gene end was trimmed by 4 bases and the J gene end by 1 base; junction bases not matched to a gene: 6. For the CDR3, the DNA is TGTGCCAGCAGCCGCACGGACAGGGTTTCTGGAAACACCATATATTTT. Protein product: CASSRTDRVSGNTIYF.

The genes are TRBV28 and TRBJ1-1; D gene ambiguous. The V gene's germline CDR1 is MDHEN and CDR2 SYDVKM. The V end was cut by 7 bases, the J end by 0 bases, with 12 bases between. This CDR3 region has 14 residues. CDR3 in DNA: TGTGCCAGCAACACGAGGCAGTTGAACACTGAAGCTTTCTTT. Residues: CASNTRQLNTEAFF.

This clone came up once. The CDR3 loop reads CASQSGGDWKNEQFF. As DNA, the CDR3 is TGTGCCAGCCAATCTGGGGGGGATTGGAAAAATGAGCAGTTCTTC. The chain joins TRBV28 to TRBJ2-1, with 7 positions matching TRBD2. Trimming cost V 8 bases and J 7 bases; bases outside gene matches: 14. CDR1 and CDR2 from the germline V gene are MDHEN and SYDVKM. The CDR3 has 15 residues.